This TCR beta chain stems from a study of beta chain features in type 1 diabetes (dated by TCRdb to 2017 to 2018). Study-wide context: No differences in mean age, gender distribution, total cell number or subset yield were found between patients and healthy donors. Across all samples, approximately 100 million sorted cells were examined, and cell number per subset correlated strongly with RNA yield. In the study, TCRB repertoires of sorted circulating CD4+ T cell subsets from recently diagnosed type 1 diabetes patients were compared with those of matched healthy donors. Regulatory and stem cell-like memory subsets were obtained from only 8 patients and roughly 8 healthy donors, while naive and central memory subsets were obtained from all 28 donors.

The paper's findings and limits, for the study overall: Naive, central memory and regulatory TCRB repertoires appeared more similar among patients than among healthy donors. Type 1 diabetes patients showed a moderate but significant shortening of TCRB CDR3 length in all four CD4+ subsets. Patients with type 1 diabetes made fewer insertions and deleted more nucleotides at VDJ recombination sites, implying thymic rearrangement abnormalities. Because cDNA was sequenced instead of genomic DNA, highly expressing activated cells could be over-represented, though the groups showed no difference in activation or CD3 levels. Because small numbers of individuals were included in the HLA sub-analyses, any influence of HLA type on TCRB rearrangement was left unresolved. PCR might favor shorter templates, but patient and control samples were amplified and corrected together, so any skew would affect both groups equally.

This clone was observed a few times. Its antigen is currently not known. No base qualities exist here, and no much larger clone lies one base off it. The High Capacity cDNA Reverse Transcription Kit was used to reverse transcribe all of the isolated RNA, meaning that expressed TCRB transcripts were what got sequenced. Naive, central memory and regulatory T cell samples underwent deep immunoSEQ sequencing, averaging about 3.5 million total reads per sample. Sorted cells were lysed in RLT buffer, and RNA was extracted using DNase-treated RNeasy Micro or Mini kits according to cell number. Each cell subset was processed on its own to prevent cross-contamination, while patient and healthy donor samples were processed together. The immunoSEQ multiplex PCR was used to amplify TCRB sequences from cDNA, yielding 87-bp fragments that span the CDR3 region. Amplicons were sequenced on the Illumina HiSeq platform. From the authors' description of their analysis: PCR bias was corrected computationally using synthetic template baselines, and reads within Hamming distance 2 were collapsed, with unmergeable singletons discarded. Reads were aligned to IMGT to assign V, D and J genes, CDR3 length, and insertions or deletions at six rearrangement sites. Clonotype counts were normalized to sorted cell number within each subset before computing true diversity and Gini coefficients with the tcR R package. The overlap coefficient, calculated on TCRB nucleotide sequences, was used to quantify repertoire sharing. Out-of-frame TCRB sequences from naive cells were analyzed to stand in for the pre-selection repertoire. TCRdb took this table from immuneACCESS and kept in-frame rearrangements with V and J called. Such tables lack part of the clones; where checked against another copy, unresolved V genes explain under half of the gap, and the rest is unexplained. The V and J calls and clone size come from that table; D and trimming were worked out from the DNA. This sample has hundreds of thousands of clones in its table, and about an eighth of those were observed once. Approximately 0.021% of the sample is held by the ten biggest clonotypes.

The CDR3 runs 15 residues from the cysteine to the phenylalanine. Kept here is only the CDR3 DNA, which spans 45 bases and is read in frame from base 1. The trim is 2 bases for V and 1 base for J, with a gap of 11 bases between the germline ends. CDR1 and CDR2 (GTSNPN, SVGIG) derive from the germline V gene (reference sequence). A single peripheral blood draw of about 116 mL on average was collected from each donor into heparinised tubes. Using a panel that included CD45RO, CCR7, CD25, CD127, CD95 and CD27, naive, central memory, regulatory and stem cell-like memory CD4+ T cells were sorted on a BD FACSAria II. All sorted populations exceeded 95% purity. Right away, PBMCs were isolated by Lymphoprep density gradient centrifugation and were stained directly, with no culture step. Samples were stained and sorted in pairs, with one healthy donor and one patient per experiment, so that batch effects were minimized.

The chain employs TRBV30 and TRBJ1-4, with the identity of the D gene unclear. This TCR came from a man between 18 and 29 years old with type 1 diabetes. Sequenced material: naive CD4+ T cells from blood. Interpreted using the paper, the cell subset or site label stands for: true naive CD4+ T cells. Here is the DNA: TGTGCCTGGAGTTATTCAGGCGGAACTAATGAAAAACTGTTTTTT. Translated, it gives CAWSYSGGTNEKLFF.